These 20 T cell receptor beta chains were all obtained from the same sample, sequenced in a study of tumor-infiltrating lymphocytes in glioblastoma multiforme. TCRB libraries came from RNA via three nested multiplex PCR rounds. TCRdb reprocessed the multiplex PCR reads via MiXCR and lists one record per CDR3 protein. The sample records approximately 11,000 distinct CDR3 sequences, roughly 70% being singletons. Sequencing used brain tumor tissue. The source is a male donor with glioblastoma.

The CDR3 coding sequence is TGTGCCAGCAGTTTAGCGGGAGAACCCATAAACATTCAGTACTTC. Protein: CASSLAGEPINIQYF. V and J are TRBV28 and TRBJ2-4, with 7 bases fitting TRBD2. V lost 2 bases to trimming and J lost 6 bases; unmatched junction nucleotides: 7. The CDR3 covers 15 residues. Germline V gives CDR1 MDHEN, CDR2 SYDVKM.

The rearrangement links TRBV11-2 to TRBJ2-1, with 8 bases matching TRBD2. Trimming removed 8 bases from V and 7 bases from J; junction bases left unmatched: 13. The V gene's germline CDR1 is SGHAT and CDR2 FQNNGV. The CDR3 consists of 15 residues. The CDR3 here is CASFRGGGGGNEQFF. The CDR3 DNA sequence: TGTGCCAGCTTCCGGGGGGGGGGGGGTGGGAATGAGCAGTTCTTC.

Comments on this clonotype: No conserved phenylalanine or tryptophan is present at the end of the CDR3, so a read error is the likely explanation. This chain uses TRBV20-1 with TRBJ2-3; D may correspond to TRBD1 or TRBD2 (5 bases each). Trimming removed 6 bases at V and 7 bases at J, with 23 bases between. Germline lookup yields CDR1 DFQATT and CDR2 SNEGSKA (reference sequence). The length of the CDR3 is 15 residues. DNA of the CDR3: TGCAGTGCCCTACCGACGGGGACGACCCTTAATACGCAGTATCTA. Residues: CSALPTGTTLNTQYL.

CDR3 nucleotides: TGCGCCAGCAGCTTGGAGGAGAGCGTGGGGTCCTACGAGCAGTACTTC. The encoded protein is CASSLEESVGSYEQYF. The chain uses TRBV5-1 and TRBJ2-7; D is unclear. Trimming took 0 bases from V and 1 from J, leaving 14 bases between them. CDR1 is SGHRS, CDR2 YFSETQ, per germline. This CDR3 comprises 16 residues.

In the case of this clonotype: Here the CDR3 omits its conserved ending phenylalanine or tryptophan, so a read error is the likely source. J is TRBJ1-1 and V is TRBV11-1, with 7 positions matching TRBD1. CDR1 SGHAT and CDR2 FQDESV come from the germline V gene (reference sequence). The CDR3 spans 14 residues. CDR3 DNA: TGTGCCAACAGCTTAGAGGAGTGGGACAGCGAGGCTTTCTCG. Its protein is CANSLEEWDSEAFS.

A remark on this clonotype: The CDR3 ends on some other residue instead of the conserved phenylalanine or tryptophan, so this is likely a read error. The chain uses TRBV15 and TRBJ2-7, with 10 nucleotides matching TRBD2. V lost 0 bases and J lost 7; bases outside the gene matches: 9. The CDR3 has 16 residues. In germline, CDR1 is LNHNV, CDR2 YYDKDF (reference sequence). The CDR3 DNA sequence: TGTGCCACCAGCAGAGATTACGCTAGCGGGAGTCAAGAGCAGTACTTA. As protein: CATSRDYASGSQEQYL.

As for this clonotype: The final CDR3 position lacks the conserved phenylalanine or tryptophan, pointing to a likely read error. The rearrangement joins TRBV12-3 or TRBV12-4 to TRBJ2-3; no clear D. The CDR3 is 15 amino acids. V lost 10 bases to trimming and J lost 1 base, with 18 bases between them. CDR3 DNA sequence: TGTGCCATCATTTTAGTCGGCGGAGGCACAGATACGCAGTATATT. Amino acid sequence: CAIILVGGGTDTQYI.

Regarding this clonotype: At one of its ends the junction is not consistent with the germline gene, which may arise from a read error. The chain employs TRBV13 and TRBJ2-3; unclear D gene. The CDR3 consists of 13 residues. Germline lookup yields CDR1 PRHDT and CDR2 FYEKMQ (reference sequence). The CDR3: CASSLLTSDPQYF. The CDR3 DNA follows: TGTGCCAGCAGCTTACTTACTTCAGATCCGCAGTATTTT.

Judged by abundance, this clonotype is large. This chain links TRBV29-1 with TRBJ1-1; TRBD1 agrees at 7 bases. V lost 2 bases, J lost 2 bases, and 5 bases stayed unmatched. CDR3 length: 14 amino acids. Germline CDR1 reads SQVTM; CDR2 reads ANQGSEA. In DNA form, the CDR3 reads TGCAGCGTTGAAATGGGACAGAGAAACACTGAAGCTTTCTTT. Amino acid sequence: CSVEMGQRNTEAFF.

This chain uses TRBV4-3 with TRBJ2-2, with 8 positions matching TRBD2. The CDR3 consists of 17 residues. The germline V gene encodes CDR1 LGHNA and CDR2 YSLEER. V trimming: 0 bases; J trimming: 2 bases; junction bases outside the gene matches: 5. CDR3 bases: TGCGCCAGCAGCCAAGAACGGGAGGGAAGTAACACCGGGGAGCTGTTTTTT. The encoded protein is CASSQEREGSNTGELFF.

This clonotype is a singleton in its sample. V is TRBV12-3 or TRBV12-4 and J is TRBJ1-1, with 8 bases identical to TRBD1. This CDR3 contains 17 residues. J gave up 2 bases and V 6 bases, and 14 bases lay outside the gene matches. The CDR3 DNA reads as TGTGCCAGCAGCAACGACAGGGGAAGCGCGACTAACACTGAAGCTTTCTTT. It codes for CASSNDRGSATNTEAFF.

This clonotype was observed a few times. The chain employs TRBV4-3 and TRBJ2-7; 14 nucleotides match TRBD2. The V gene's germline CDR1 is LGHNA and CDR2 YSLEER. CDR3 length equals 15 residues. After removal of 4 bases from V and 4 bases from J, the junction contained 3 bases not matched to a gene. The CDR3 DNA sequence: TGCGCCAGCAGCCTCGGGACTAGCGGGAGTTACGAGCAGTACTTC. Protein sequence: CASSLGTSGSYEQYF.

This clonotype is judged medium-sized (0.01 to 0.1%). The V and J genes are TRBV20-1 and TRBJ2-7; D not certain. The CDR3 sequence is 12 residues long. Germline V gives CDR1 DFQATT, CDR2 SNEGSKA (reference sequence). V was cut by 2 bases and J by 6 bases, with 11 bases left in between. In DNA, the CDR3 is TGCAGTGCTAGAACCCCGGTAGGCGAGCAGTACTTC. This translates into CSARTPVGEQYF.

The V and J genes are TRBV29-1 and TRBJ1-6; 7 bases are shared with TRBD1. This CDR3 spans 13 amino acids. Trimming at V came to 8 bases and at J to 10 bases, leaving 11 bases not matched to a gene. The germline V gene encodes CDR1 SQVTM and CDR2 ANQGSEA. The CDR3 DNA is TGCAGCTTTGTCAGGGACAGAAAATCACCCCTCCACTTT. It codes for CSFVRDRKSPLHF.

The V gene is TRBV28, the J gene TRBJ2-3; no reliable D call. CDR1 is MDHEN and CDR2 is SYDVKM in the germline V gene. The CDR3 spans 14 residues. The ends were cut back, 7 bases at V and 1 base at J, with 12 bases in the middle. CDR3 residues: CASNFLSGTDTQYF. The DNA of the CDR3 is TGTGCCAGCAATTTCCTTAGTGGCACAGATACGCAGTATTTT.

This clonotype was seen only once. The rearrangement uses TRBV20-1 and TRBJ2-1, with D unclear. Deletions cut 7 bases from V and 8 bases from J, with 9 bases between. CDR1 DFQATT and CDR2 SNEGSKA come from the germline V gene (reference sequence). This CDR3 has 10 amino acids. The CDR3 sequence: CSGSEDEQFF. CDR3 DNA: TGCAGTGGCTCTGAGGATGAGCAGTTCTTC.

By sample share, this clonotype is medium-sized (0.01 to 0.1%). The chain joins TRBV4-1 to TRBJ2-1; 9 bases agree with TRBD1. After removal of 3 bases from V and 5 bases from J, the junction contained 8 bases not matched to a gene. The CDR3 has 16 residues. Germline V lookup: CDR1 MGHRA, CDR2 YSYEKL. CDR3 DNA sequence: TGCGCCAGCAGCCAGGGGACAGGGACGAGGAACAATGAGCAGTTCTTC. It codes for CASSQGTGTRNNEQFF.

V gene TRBV28 combines with J gene TRBJ2-5; D not certain. Trimming removed 6 bases at V and 4 bases at J, with 18 bases between. This CDR3 spans 15 amino acids. The germline V gene encodes CDR1 MDHEN and CDR2 SYDVKM. The CDR3 sequence: CASSPIEPGRETQYF. DNA for the CDR3: TGTGCCAGCAGCCCAATAGAGCCAGGCAGAGAGACCCAGTACTTC.

This clonotype was observed a single time. The chain is built from TRBV11-2 and TRBJ2-7, with D unclear. V shed 3 bases and J shed 2 bases, with 2 bases lying between them. Looked up from germline, CDR1 is SGHAT and CDR2 is FQNNGV. The CDR3 is 11 amino acids. CDR3 loop: CASSFTYEQYF. The CDR3 DNA is TGTGCCAGCAGCTTCACCTACGAGCAGTACTTC.

This clonotype ranks as medium-sized. The rearrangement links TRBV13 to TRBJ2-1; D may match TRBD1 or TRBD2 (5 bases each). Trimming stripped 9 bases from V and 7 bases from J, with 16 bases between. The CDR3 totals 13 residues. Germline V CDR1 and CDR2: PRHDT, FYEKMQ (reference sequence). The CDR3, as DNA: TGTGCCAGTGTAAAGGGGCGAGGGAATGAGCAGTTCTTC. Its protein is CASVKGRGNEQFF.